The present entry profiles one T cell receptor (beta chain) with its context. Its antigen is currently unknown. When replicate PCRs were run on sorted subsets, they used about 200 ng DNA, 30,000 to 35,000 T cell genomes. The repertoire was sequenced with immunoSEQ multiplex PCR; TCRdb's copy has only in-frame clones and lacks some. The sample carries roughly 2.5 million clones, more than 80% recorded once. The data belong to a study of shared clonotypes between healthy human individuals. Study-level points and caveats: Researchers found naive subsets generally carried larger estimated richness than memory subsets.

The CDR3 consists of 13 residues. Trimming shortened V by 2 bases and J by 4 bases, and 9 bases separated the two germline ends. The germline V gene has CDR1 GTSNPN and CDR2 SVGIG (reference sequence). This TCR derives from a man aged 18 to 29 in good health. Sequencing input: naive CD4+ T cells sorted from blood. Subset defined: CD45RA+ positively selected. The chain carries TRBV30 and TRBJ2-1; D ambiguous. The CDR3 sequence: CAWSFSTYNEQFF. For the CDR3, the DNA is TGTGCCTGGAGTTTTAGTACTTACAATGAGCAGTTCTTC. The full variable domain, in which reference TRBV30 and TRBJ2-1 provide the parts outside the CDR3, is SQTIHQWPATLVQPVGSPLSLECTVEGTSNPNLYWYRQAAGRGLQLLFYSVGIGQISSEVPQNLSASRPQDRQFILSSKKLLLSDSGFYLCAWSFSTYNEQFFGPGTRLTVL.